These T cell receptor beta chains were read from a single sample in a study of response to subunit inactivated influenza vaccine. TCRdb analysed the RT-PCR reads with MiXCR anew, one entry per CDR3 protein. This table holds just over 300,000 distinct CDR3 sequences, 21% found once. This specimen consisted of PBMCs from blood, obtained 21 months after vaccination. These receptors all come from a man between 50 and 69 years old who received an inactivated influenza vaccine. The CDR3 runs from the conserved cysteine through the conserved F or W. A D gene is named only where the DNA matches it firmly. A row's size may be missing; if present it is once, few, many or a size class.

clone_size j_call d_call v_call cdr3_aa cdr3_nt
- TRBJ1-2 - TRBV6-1 CATRRADLTNYGYTF TGTGCCACCCGCCGCGCGGACCTGACTAACTATGGCTACACCTTC
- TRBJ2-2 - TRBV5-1 CASSLGASSNTGELFF TGCGCCAGCAGCTTGGGGGCGAGTTCCAACACCGGGGAGCTGTTTTTT
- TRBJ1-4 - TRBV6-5 CASSYSGADEKLFF TGTGCCAGCAGTTACTCAGGCGCCGATGAAAAACTGTTTTTT
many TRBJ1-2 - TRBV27 CASSFTGNYGYTF TGTGCCAGCAGTTTTACAGGGAACTATGGCTACACCTTC
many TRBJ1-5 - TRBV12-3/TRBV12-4 CASSLGINQPQHF TGTGCCAGCAGTTTAGGAATTAATCAGCCCCAGCATTTT
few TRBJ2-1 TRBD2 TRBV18 CASSPLAGSGGDEQFF TGTGCCAGCTCACCACTAGCGGGATCGGGGGGAGATGAGCAGTTCTTC
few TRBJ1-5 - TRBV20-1 CSARDLGGYQPQHF TGCAGTGCTAGAGATCTGGGAGGGTACCAGCCCCAGCATTTT
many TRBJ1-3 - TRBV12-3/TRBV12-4 CAIKKNTIYF TGTGCCATCAAGAAAAACACCATATATTTT
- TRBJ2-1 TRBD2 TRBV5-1 CASSAIAGAGNEQFF TGCGCCAGCAGCGCGATAGCGGGAGCGGGTAATGAGCAGTTCTTC
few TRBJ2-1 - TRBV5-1 CASFGDTSYNEQFF TGCGCCAGCTTTGGGGACACATCCTACAATGAGCAGTTCTTC
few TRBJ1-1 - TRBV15 CATSKLGGTEAFF TGTGCCACCAGCAAACTTGGGGGCACTGAAGCTTTCTTT
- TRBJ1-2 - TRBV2 CASSGDSTSSYTF TGTGCCAGCAGCGGCGATTCTACTTCGAGCTACACCTTC
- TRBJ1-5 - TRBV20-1 CSALGVPSNQPQHF TGCAGTGCCCTGGGGGTCCCTAGCAATCAGCCCCAGCATTTT
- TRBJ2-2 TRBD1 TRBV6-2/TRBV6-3 CASRLTGDTGELFF TGTGCCAGCAGATTAACAGGGGATACCGGGGAGCTGTTTTTT
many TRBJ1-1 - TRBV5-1 CASSLGREAFF TGCGCCAGCAGCTTGGGCAGGGAAGCTTTCTTT
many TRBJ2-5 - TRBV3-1 CASSQETQNFEETQYF TGTGCCAGCAGCCAAGAGACACAGAACTTCGAAGAGACCCAGTACTTC
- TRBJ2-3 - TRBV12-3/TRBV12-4 CASTLSGGYDTQYF TGTGCCAGCACTTTATCCGGGGGCTACGATACGCAGTATTTT
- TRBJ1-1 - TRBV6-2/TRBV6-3 CASSYSTRTNTEAFF TGTGCCAGCAGTTACTCGACCCGGACGAACACTGAAGCTTTCTTT
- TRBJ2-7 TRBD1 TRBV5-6 CASGQGRYEQYF TGTGCCTCTGGACAGGGACGGTACGAGCAGTACTTC
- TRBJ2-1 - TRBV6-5 CASSYGGGGFYNEQFF TGTGCCAGCAGTTACGGGGGGGGCGGTTTCTACAATGAGCAGTTCTTC
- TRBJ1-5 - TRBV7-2 CASSFGLPGNQPQHF TGTGCCAGCAGCTTCGGTCTGCCAGGGAATCAGCCCCAGCATTTT
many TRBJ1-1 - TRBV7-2 CASSRDTNTEAFF TGTGCCAGCAGTCGGGACACGAACACTGAAGCTTTCTTT
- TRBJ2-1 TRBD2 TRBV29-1 CSVGGPSSGRSSYNEQFF TGCAGCGTTGGGGGACCGTCTAGCGGGAGGAGCTCCTACAATGAGCAGTTCTTC
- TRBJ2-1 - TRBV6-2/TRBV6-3 CASSVTGYEQFF TGTGCCAGCAGTGTCACCGGATATGAGCAGTTCTTC
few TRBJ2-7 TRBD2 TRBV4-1 CASSHVVGGSSYEQYF TGCGCCAGCAGCCATGTGGTCGGCGGGAGTTCCTACGAGCAGTACTTC
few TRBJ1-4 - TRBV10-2 CASTLGIGEKLFF TGCGCCAGCACGTTAGGGATCGGTGAAAAACTGTTTTTT
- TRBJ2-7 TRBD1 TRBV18 CASSPFEGAGYEQYF TGTGCCAGCTCACCATTCGAGGGGGCGGGCTACGAGCAGTACTTC
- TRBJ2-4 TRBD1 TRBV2 CAGSGQGEKLAKNIQYF TGTGCCGGGAGTGGACAGGGGGAGAAACTAGCCAAAAACATTCAGTACTTC
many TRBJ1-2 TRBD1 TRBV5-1 CASSFGTGDDTTF TGCGCCAGCAGCTTCGGGACAGGGGATGATACCACCTTC
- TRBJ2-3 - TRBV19 CASGPRPGAGDTQYF TGTGCCAGTGGTCCCCGTCCGGGGGCGGGAGATACGCAGTATTTT
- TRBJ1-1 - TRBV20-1 CSATNQGTEAFF TGCAGTGCTACTAATCAGGGGACTGAAGCTTTCTTT
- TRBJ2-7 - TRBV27 CASSFGVRYEQYF TGTGCCAGCAGCTTTGGGGTGAGGTACGAGCAGTACTTC
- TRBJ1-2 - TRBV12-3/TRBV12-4 CASSFIQGSYGYTF TGTGCCAGCAGTTTCATACAGGGCTCCTATGGCTACACCTTC
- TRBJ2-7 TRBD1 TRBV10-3 CAIRDRSYEQYF TGTGCCATCCGGGACAGGAGCTACGAGCAGTACTTC
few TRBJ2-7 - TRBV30 CAWSKGTPREQYF TGTGCCTGGAGCAAAGGGACTCCCCGCGAGCAGTACTTC
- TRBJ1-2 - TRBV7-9 CASSLARGRDYGYTF TGTGCCAGCAGCTTAGCGAGGGGAAGGGACTATGGCTACACCTTC
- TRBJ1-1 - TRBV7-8 CASSTQVFNTEAFF TGTGCCAGCAGCACACAGGTCTTCAACACTGAAGCTTTCTTT
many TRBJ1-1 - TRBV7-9 CASSEMNTEAFF TGTGCCAGCAGTGAAATGAACACTGAAGCTTTCTTT
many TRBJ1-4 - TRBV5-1 CASSRTADTNEKLFF TGCGCCAGCAGCAGGACAGCTGATACTAATGAAAAACTGTTTTTT
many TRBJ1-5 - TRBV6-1 CACRSGVGQPQHF TGTGCCTGTCGGTCTGGCGTTGGTCAGCCCCAGCATTTT
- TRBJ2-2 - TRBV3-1 CASSQRGRRTGELFF TGTGCCAGCAGCCAACGGGGGCGGAGGACCGGGGAGCTGTTTTTT
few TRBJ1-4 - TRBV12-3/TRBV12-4 CASRGDLTEEKLFF TGTGCCAGCAGGGGGGACCTAACGGAGGAAAAACTGTTTTTT
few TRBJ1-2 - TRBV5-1 CASSLAPDPNYGYTF TGCGCCAGCAGCTTGGCCCCAGATCCTAACTATGGCTACACCTTC
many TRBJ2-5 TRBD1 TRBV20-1 CSAGTSGTGTSETQYF TGCAGTGCTGGGACCTCCGGGACAGGGACATCAGAGACCCAGTACTTC
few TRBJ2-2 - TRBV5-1 CASSLVREYTGELFF TGCGCCAGCAGCTTGGTTAGGGAGTACACCGGGGAGCTGTTTTTT
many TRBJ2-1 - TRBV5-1 CASSLGTVNEQFF TGCGCCAGCAGCTTGGGGACAGTCAATGAGCAGTTCTTC
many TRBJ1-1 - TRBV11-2 CASSFSMNTEAFF TGTGCCAGCAGCTTCAGTATGAACACTGAAGCTTTCTTT
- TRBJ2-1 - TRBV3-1 CASSPWGAGDFNEQFF TGTGCCAGCAGCCCCTGGGGGGCGGGGGACTTTAATGAGCAGTTCTTC
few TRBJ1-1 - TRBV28 CASSRTAGATEAFF TGTGCCAGCAGTCGGACAGCTGGGGCCACTGAAGCTTTCTTT
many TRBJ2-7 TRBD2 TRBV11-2 CASSHSSGGAYEQYF TGTGCCAGCAGCCACAGTAGCGGGGGGGCCTACGAGCAGTACTTC
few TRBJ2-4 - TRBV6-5 CASSYFGSF TGTGCCAGCAGTTACTTTGGGTCCTTC
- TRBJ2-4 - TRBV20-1 CSVTRGRGSAKNIQYF TGCAGTGTCACCCGGGGGAGAGGATCGGCCAAAAACATTCAGTACTTC
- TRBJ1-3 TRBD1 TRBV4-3 CASSPQGANGNTIYF TGCGCCAGCTCACCACAGGGGGCGAACGGAAACACCATATATTTT
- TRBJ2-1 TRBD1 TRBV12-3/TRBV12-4 CVPPAPSGQGAHNEQFF TGTGTCCCTCCAGCACCCTCCGGACAGGGGGCCCACAATGAGCAGTTCTTC
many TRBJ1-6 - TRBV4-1 CASSQGVSPLHF TGCGCCAGCAGCCAAGGGGTATCCCCCCTCCACTTT